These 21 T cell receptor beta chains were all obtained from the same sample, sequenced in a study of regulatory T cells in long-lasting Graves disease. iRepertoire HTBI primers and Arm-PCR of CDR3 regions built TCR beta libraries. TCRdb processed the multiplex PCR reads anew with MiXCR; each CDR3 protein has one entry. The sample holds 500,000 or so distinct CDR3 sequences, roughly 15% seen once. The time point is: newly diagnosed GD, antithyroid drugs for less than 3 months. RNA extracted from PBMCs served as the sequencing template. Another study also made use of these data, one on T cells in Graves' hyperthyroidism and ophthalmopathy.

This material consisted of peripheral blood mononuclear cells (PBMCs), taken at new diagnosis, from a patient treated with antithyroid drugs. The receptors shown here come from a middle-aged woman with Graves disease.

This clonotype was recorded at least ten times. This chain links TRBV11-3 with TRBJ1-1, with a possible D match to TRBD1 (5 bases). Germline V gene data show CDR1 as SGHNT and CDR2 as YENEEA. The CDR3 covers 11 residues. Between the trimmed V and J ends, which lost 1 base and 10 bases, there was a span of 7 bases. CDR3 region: CASSLGGRAFF. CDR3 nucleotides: TGTGCCAGCAGCTTAGGGGGGAGAGCTTTCTTT.

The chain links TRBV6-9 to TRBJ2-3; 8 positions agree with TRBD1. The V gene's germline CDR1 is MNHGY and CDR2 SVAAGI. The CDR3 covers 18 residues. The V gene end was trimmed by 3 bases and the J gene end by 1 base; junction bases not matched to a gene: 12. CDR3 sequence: CASSYSSLTGVGTDTQYF. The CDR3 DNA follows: TGTGCCAGCAGTTACTCCTCTTTGACAGGGGTCGGCACAGATACGCAGTATTTT.

CDR3 sequence: CASSPPNGVSGTEAFF. The CDR3 nucleotides read TGTGCCAGCAGCCCTCCTAACGGGGTTTCGGGCACTGAAGCTTTCTTT. This chain uses TRBV7-9 with TRBJ1-1; no reliable D call. Trimming removed 5 bases at V and 4 bases at J, with 20 bases between. The CDR3 has 16 residues. Germline V gives CDR1 SEHNR, CDR2 FQNEAQ (reference sequence).

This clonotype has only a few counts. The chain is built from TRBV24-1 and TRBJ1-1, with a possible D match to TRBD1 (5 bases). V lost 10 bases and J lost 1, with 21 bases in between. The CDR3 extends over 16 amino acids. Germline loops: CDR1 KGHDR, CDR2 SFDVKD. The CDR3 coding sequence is TGTGCCACTAAGTGCCGGGGTCAGGGTCCGAACACTGAAGCTTTCTTT. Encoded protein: CATKCRGQGPNTEAFF.

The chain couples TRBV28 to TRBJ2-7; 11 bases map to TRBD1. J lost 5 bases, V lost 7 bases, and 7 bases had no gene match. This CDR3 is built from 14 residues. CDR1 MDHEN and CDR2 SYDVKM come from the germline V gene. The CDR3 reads CASTGQGALDEQYF. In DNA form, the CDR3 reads TGTGCCAGCACTGGACAGGGGGCTCTCGACGAGCAGTACTTC. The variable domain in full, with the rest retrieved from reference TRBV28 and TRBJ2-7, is DVKVTQSSRYLVKRTGEKVFLECVQDMDHENMFWYRQDPGLGLRLIYFSYDVKMKEKGDIPEGYSVSREKKERFSLILESASTNQTSMYLCASTGQGALDEQYFGPGTRLTVT.

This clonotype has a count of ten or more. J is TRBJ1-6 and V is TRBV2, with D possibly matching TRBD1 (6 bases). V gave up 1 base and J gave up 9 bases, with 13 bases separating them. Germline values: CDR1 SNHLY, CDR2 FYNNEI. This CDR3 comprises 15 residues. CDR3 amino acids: CASSEEGGGSSPLHF. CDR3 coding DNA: TGTGCCAGCAGTGAAGAAGGTGGGGGCAGTTCACCCCTCCACTTT.

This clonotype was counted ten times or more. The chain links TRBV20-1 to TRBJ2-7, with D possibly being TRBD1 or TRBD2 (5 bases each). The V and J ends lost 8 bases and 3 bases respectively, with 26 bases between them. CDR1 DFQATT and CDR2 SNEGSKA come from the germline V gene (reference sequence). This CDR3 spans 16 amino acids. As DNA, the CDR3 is TGCAGTCCCCTTAAGCCGCTAACCGGGACCCACTACGAGCAGTACTTC. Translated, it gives CSPLKPLTGTHYEQYF.

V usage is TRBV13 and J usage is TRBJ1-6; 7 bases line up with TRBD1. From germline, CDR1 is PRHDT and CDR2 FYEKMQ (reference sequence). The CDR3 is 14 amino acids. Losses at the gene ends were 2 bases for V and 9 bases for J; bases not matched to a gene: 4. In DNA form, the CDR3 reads TGTGCCAGCAGCTTAACAGGGGTGAGTTCACCCCTCCACTTT. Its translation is CASSLTGVSSPLHF.

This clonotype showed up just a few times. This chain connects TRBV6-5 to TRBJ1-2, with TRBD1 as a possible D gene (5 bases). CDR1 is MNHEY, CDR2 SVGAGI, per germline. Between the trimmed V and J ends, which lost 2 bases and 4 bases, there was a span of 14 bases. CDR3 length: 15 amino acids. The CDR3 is CASSYDSQASYGYTF. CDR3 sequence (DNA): TGTGCCAGCAGTTACGACAGCCAGGCTTCCTATGGCTACACCTTC.

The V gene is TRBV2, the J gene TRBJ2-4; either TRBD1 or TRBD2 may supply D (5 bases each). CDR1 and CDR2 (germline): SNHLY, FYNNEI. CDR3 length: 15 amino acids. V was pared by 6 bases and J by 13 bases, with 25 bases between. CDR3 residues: CASSESGTKVDEQYF. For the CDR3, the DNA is TGTGCCAGCAGCGAATCCGGGACCAAAGTCGATGAGCAGTACTTC.

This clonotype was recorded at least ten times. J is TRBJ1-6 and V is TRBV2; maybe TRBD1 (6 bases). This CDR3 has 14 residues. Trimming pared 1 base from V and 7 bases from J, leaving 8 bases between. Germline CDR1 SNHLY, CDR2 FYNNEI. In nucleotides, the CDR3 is TGTGCCAGCAGTGAAGGGGGGCGAAATTCACCCCTCCACTTT. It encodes CASSEGGRNSPLHF.

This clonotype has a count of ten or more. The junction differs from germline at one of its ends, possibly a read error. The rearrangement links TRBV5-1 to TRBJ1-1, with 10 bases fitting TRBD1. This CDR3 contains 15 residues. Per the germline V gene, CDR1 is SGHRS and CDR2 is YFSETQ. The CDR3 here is CASSSRQGANTEAFF. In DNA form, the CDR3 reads TGTGCCAGCAGCTCCCGACAGGGGGCCAATACTGAAGCTTTCTTT.

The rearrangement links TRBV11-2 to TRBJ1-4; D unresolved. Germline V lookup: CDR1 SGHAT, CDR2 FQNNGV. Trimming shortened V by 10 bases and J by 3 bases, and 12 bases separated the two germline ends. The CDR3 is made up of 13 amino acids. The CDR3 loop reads CATARVPNEKLFF. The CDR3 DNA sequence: TGTGCCACCGCGAGGGTTCCTAATGAAAAACTGTTTTTT.

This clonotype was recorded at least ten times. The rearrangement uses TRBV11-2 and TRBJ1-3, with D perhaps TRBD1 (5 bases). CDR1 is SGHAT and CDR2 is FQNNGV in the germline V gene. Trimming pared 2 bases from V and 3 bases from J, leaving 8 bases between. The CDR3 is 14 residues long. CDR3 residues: CASSLSRGGNTIYF. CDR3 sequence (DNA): TGTGCCAGCAGCTTATCTAGGGGTGGAAACACCATATATTTT.

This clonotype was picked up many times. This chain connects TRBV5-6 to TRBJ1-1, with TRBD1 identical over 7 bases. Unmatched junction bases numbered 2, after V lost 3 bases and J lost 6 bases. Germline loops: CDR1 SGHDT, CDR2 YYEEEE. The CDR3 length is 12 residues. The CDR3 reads CASSWGTAEAFF. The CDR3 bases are TGTGCCAGCAGCTGGGGGACAGCTGAAGCTTTCTTT. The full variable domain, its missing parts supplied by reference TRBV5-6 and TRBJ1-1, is DAGVTQSPTHLIKTRGQQVTLRCSPKSGHDTVSWYQQALGQGPQFIFQYYEEEERQRGNFPDRFSGHQFPNYSSELNVNALLLGDSALYLCASSWGTAEAFFGQGTRLTVV.

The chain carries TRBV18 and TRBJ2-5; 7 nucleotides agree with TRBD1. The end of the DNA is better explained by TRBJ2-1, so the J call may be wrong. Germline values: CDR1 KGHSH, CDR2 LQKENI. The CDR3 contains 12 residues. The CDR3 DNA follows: TGTGCCAGCTCGCCGACAGGGTACGAGCAGTTCTTC. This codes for CASSPTGYEQFF.

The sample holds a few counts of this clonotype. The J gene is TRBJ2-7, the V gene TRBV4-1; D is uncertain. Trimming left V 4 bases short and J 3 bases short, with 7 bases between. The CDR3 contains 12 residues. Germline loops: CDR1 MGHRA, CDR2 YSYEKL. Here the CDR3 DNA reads TGCGCCAGCAGCCGGCAAAACTACGAGCAGTACTTC. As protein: CASSRQNYEQYF.

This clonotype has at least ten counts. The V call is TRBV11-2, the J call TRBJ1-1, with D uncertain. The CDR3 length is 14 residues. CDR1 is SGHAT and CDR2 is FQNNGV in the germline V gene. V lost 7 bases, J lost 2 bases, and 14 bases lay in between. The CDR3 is CASKLATPNTEAFF. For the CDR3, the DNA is TGTGCCAGCAAGTTAGCCACCCCTAACACTGAAGCTTTCTTT.

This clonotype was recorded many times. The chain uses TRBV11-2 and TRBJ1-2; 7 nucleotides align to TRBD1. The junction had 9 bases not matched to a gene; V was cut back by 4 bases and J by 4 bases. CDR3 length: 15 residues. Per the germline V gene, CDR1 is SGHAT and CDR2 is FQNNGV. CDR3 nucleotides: TGTGCCAGCAGCTCCGAGGGGGCGGTTGGCTATGGCTACACCTTC. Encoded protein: CASSSEGAVGYGYTF.

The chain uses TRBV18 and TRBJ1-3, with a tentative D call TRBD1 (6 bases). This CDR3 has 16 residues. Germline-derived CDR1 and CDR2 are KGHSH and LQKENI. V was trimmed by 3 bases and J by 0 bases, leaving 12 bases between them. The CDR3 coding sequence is TGTGCCAGCTCACCGGCAACAGGGACCTCTGGAAACACCATATATTTT. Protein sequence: CASSPATGTSGNTIYF.

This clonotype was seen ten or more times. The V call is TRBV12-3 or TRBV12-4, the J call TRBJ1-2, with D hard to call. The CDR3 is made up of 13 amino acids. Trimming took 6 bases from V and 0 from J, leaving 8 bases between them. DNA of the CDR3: TGTGCCAGCAGAACGGCAACTAACTATGGCTACACCTTC. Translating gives CASRTATNYGYTF.